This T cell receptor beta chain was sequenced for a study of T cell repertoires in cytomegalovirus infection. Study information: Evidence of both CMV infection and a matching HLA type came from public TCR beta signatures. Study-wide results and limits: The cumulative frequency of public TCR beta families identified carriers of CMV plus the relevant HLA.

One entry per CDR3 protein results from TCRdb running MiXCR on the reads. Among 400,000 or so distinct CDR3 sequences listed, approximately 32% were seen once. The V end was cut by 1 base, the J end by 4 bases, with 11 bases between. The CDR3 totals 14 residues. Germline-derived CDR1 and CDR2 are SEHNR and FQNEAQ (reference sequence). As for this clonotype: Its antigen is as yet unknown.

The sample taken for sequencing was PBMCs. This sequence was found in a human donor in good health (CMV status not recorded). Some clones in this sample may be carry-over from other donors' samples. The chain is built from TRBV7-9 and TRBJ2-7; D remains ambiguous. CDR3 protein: CASSLGNTKYEQYF. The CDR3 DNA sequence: TGTGCCAGCAGCTTAGGCAACACGAAATACGAGCAGTACTTC.